This T cell receptor beta chain was identified during a study of T-cell reconstitution after alpha-beta-depleted transplantation in children. Broader study findings: T-cell numbers and diversity one year post-transplant derived largely from freshly generated T cells.

CDR1 and CDR2 (germline): SGHRS, YFSETQ. CDR3 length: 20 residues. The ends were cut back, 10 bases at V and 3 bases at J, with 38 bases in the middle. This clonotype has only one observation. The antigen is not known. Molecular barcoding with unique molecular identifiers was used for the TCRbeta library. One entry per CDR3 protein results from TCRdb running MiXCR on the PCR reads. Here the sample spans under 850,000 distinct CDR3 sequences, around 12% being singletons. The sequence was obtained from a girl aged 2 to 9 with congenital amegakaryocytic thrombocytopenia, due to receive a stem cell transplant. The sample consisted of PBMCs, taken before TCRalphabeta/CD19-depleted stem cell transplant. This chain uses TRBV5-1 with TRBJ2-7; D gene uncertain. The CDR3 bases are TGCGCCGGCTATACGCAACCCAGTGAACAATCCCAACTAAGGTACTACGAGCAGTACTTC. Its protein is CAGYTQPSEQSQLRYYEQYF.